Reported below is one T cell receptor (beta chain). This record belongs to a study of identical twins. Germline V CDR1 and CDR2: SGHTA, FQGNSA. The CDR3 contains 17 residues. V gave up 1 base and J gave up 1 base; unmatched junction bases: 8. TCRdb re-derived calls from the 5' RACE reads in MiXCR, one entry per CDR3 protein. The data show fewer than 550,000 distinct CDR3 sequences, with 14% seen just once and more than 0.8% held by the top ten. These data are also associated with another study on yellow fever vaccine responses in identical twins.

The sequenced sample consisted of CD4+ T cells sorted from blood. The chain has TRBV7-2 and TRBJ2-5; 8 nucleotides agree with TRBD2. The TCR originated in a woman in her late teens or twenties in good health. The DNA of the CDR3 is TGTGCCAGCAGCTTAGGAGGGCCTAGCGGGCCCCAAGAGACCCAGTACTTC. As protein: CASSLGGPSGPQETQYF. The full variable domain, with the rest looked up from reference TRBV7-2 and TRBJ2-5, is GAGVSQSPSNKVTEKGKDVELRCDPISGHTALYWYRQSLGQGLEFLIYFQGNSAPDKSGLPSDRFSAERTGGSVSTLTIQRTQQEDSAVYLCASSLGGPSGPQETQYFGPGTRLLVL.